Below are 27 T cell receptor beta chains sequenced from a single sample in a study of cytomegalovirus exposure and HLA in healthy donors (dated by TCRdb to 2015 to 2018). The library was prepared using the immunoSEQ multiplex PCR assay. The multiplex PCR relied on a mix of 60 forward primers for TCR Vbeta segments and 13 reverse primers for TCR Jbeta segments. TCRdb mirrors the immuneACCESS table, restricted to in-frame sequences. Some clones are absent from its copies; in checked studies, under half trace to an unresolved V gene, and the reason for the others is unknown. This sample holds tens of thousands of clones; 75% were observed only once. Together, the top ten hold roughly 2% of the sample. Sample: PBMCs. The origin of the receptors is a man in his forties in good health and CMV-seronegative.

The chain employs TRBV6-5 and TRBJ2-1; D gene uncertain. This CDR3 spans 15 amino acids. Trimming left V 6 bases short and J 1 base short, with 13 bases between. Germline lookup yields CDR1 MNHEY and CDR2 SVGAGI. CDR3 sequence reads: CASSPGVQSYNEQFF. CDR3 nucleotides: TGTGCCAGCAGCCCCGGAGTGCAGTCCTACAATGAGCAGTTCTTC.

V is TRBV29-1 and J is TRBJ2-2; TRBD1 matches 7 bases. J lost 7 bases, V lost 7 bases, and 6 bases had no gene match. In germline, CDR1 is SQVTM, CDR2 ANQGSEA. CDR3 length: 12 amino acids. CDR3 in DNA: TGCAGCGCCAAGACAGGGAACGGGGAGCTGTTTTTT. Its translation: CSAKTGNGELFF.

This clone was detected only once. The chain uses TRBV19 and TRBJ2-1; a weak D match, TRBD1 (5 bases). The CDR3 sequence is 13 residues long. Germline loops: CDR1 LNHDA, CDR2 SQIVND (reference sequence). V dropped 5 bases and J dropped 2 bases, with 7 bases sitting between them. The CDR3 DNA follows: TGTGCCAGTAGTCCAGGGACCTACAATGAGCAGTTCTTC. It codes for CASSPGTYNEQFF. Using reference TRBV19 and TRBJ2-1 for the parts outside the CDR3, the full variable domain is DGGITQSPKYLFRKEGQNVTLSCEQNLNHDAMYWYRQDPGQGLRLIYYSQIVNDFQKGDIAEGYSVSREKKESFPLTVTSAQKNPTAFYLCASSPGTYNEQFFGPGTRLTVL.

The genes are TRBV5-1 and TRBJ1-4; possibly TRBD1 for D (5 bases). Germline CDR1 is SGHRS and CDR2 is YFSETQ. The CDR3 totals 15 residues. V shed 0 bases and J shed 5 bases, with 11 bases lying between them. CDR3 loop: CASSLGDWENEKLFF. The CDR3 nucleotides are TGCGCCAGCAGCTTGGGGGACTGGGAGAATGAAAAACTGTTTTTT.

This chain joins TRBV9 and TRBJ2-7, with 7 bases fitting TRBD2. There are 14 residues in the CDR3. With 0 bases clipped from V and 5 bases from J, the junction kept 5 bases outside the gene matches. Germline V CDR1 and CDR2: SGDLS, YYNGEE. In DNA form, the CDR3 reads TGTGCCAGCAGCGTAGCTCCGGGGAGGGACGAGCAGTACTTC. This codes for CASSVAPGRDEQYF.

The rearrangement uses TRBV13 and TRBJ2-1; D is unclear. Germline V gene lookup returns CDR1 PRHDT and CDR2 FYEKMQ (reference sequence). The CDR3 has 15 residues. The V and J ends lost 5 bases and 0 bases respectively, with 11 bases between them. DNA of the CDR3: TGTGCCAGCAGCCGAGGATATCGCTCCTACAATGAGCAGTTCTTC. It yields the protein CASSRGYRSYNEQFF.

This clone was seen only a few times. This sequence joins TRBV5-6 and TRBJ1-3; 7 nucleotides line up with TRBD1. The CDR3 is made up of 14 amino acids. CDR1 and CDR2 (germline): SGHDT, YYEEEE. With 4 bases clipped from V and 2 bases from J, the junction kept 3 bases outside the gene matches. CDR3 sequence: CASSQTGTGNTIYF. The CDR3 DNA follows: TGTGCCAGCAGCCAGACAGGGACTGGAAACACCATATATTTT.

This rearrangement joins TRBV6-1 to TRBJ1-1; 7 positions agree with TRBD1. With V trimmed by 6 bases and J by 0 bases, 4 bases remained unmatched. This CDR3 is built from 14 residues. Germline assignment: CDR1 MNHNS and CDR2 SASEGT. CDR3 protein: CASRGQTMNTEAFF. CDR3 bases: TGTGCCAGCAGGGGACAGACCATGAACACTGAAGCTTTCTTT.

The chain uses TRBV29-1 and TRBJ2-2, with TRBD1 matching 8 bases. The germline gives CDR1 SQVTM, CDR2 ANQGSEA. CDR3 length equals 15 residues. With V trimmed by 4 bases and J by 5 bases, 9 bases remained unmatched. The CDR3 DNA is TGCAGCGTTGTATGGGGACAGGAATCGACCGGGGAGCTGTTTTTT. The encoded protein is CSVVWGQESTGELFF.

V and J are TRBV30 and TRBJ1-5; D unclear. Germline V gene lookup returns CDR1 GTSNPN and CDR2 SVGIG (reference sequence). CDR3 length: 18 residues. V was clipped by 2 bases and J by 3 bases, with 23 bases between them. For the CDR3, the DNA is TGTGCCTGGAGTCCGACCGAGATAGTTTTGGAGCTCAATCAGCCCCAGCATTTT. Its protein is CAWSPTEIVLELNQPQHF. Full variable domain (remainder filled in from reference TRBV30 and TRBJ1-5): SQTIHQWPATLVQPVGSPLSLECTVEGTSNPNLYWYRQAAGRGLQLLFYSVGIGQISSEVPQNLSASRPQDRQFILSSKKLLLSDSGFYLCAWSPTEIVLELNQPQHFGDGTRLSIL.

V is TRBV9 and J is TRBJ1-2; no reliable D call. The length of the CDR3 is 14 residues. Trimming removed 3 bases at V and 2 bases at J, with 11 bases between. Per the germline V gene, CDR1 is SGDLS and CDR2 is YYNGEE. The CDR3 loop is CASSAGGINYGYTF. CDR3 DNA sequence: TGTGCCAGCAGCGCAGGCGGGATCAACTATGGCTACACCTTC.

The genes are TRBV5-1 and TRBJ1-4; 8 bases are a match to TRBD1. V lost 2 bases, J lost 8 bases, and 5 bases stayed unmatched. Germline V gene sequence: CDR1 SGHRS, CDR2 YFSETQ. The CDR3 totals 14 residues. The CDR3 coding sequence is TGCGCCAGCAGCTTCCAGGGGGCTGACGAAAAACTGTTTTTT. It is translated as CASSFQGADEKLFF.

CDR3 in DNA: TGCGCCAGCAGCGTGGGGGGGACTCGACTCCCAGGGGAGCTGTTTTTT. This translates into CASSVGGTRLPGELFF. The V gene is TRBV5-1, the J gene TRBJ2-2; 7 nucleotides line up with TRBD2. Germline V gene data show CDR1 as SGHRS and CDR2 as YFSETQ. J gave up 8 bases and V 4 bases, and 14 bases lay outside the gene matches. The CDR3 sequence is 16 residues long.

The chain uses TRBV5-1 and TRBJ1-6, with 8 bases fitting TRBD1. Germline-derived CDR1 and CDR2 are SGHRS and YFSETQ. V lost 2 bases to trimming and J lost 7 bases; unmatched junction nucleotides: 8. CDR3 length equals 16 residues. The DNA for the CDR3 is TGCGCCAGCAGCTTAGTCGGACAGGGTGGAAATTCACCCCTCCACTTT. Translation: CASSLVGQGGNSPLHF.

The chain has TRBV6-5 and TRBJ2-7; 8 bases align to TRBD1. The CDR3 extends over 14 amino acids. V shed 2 bases, J shed 3 bases, and the junction held 3 bases outside the gene matches. The V gene's germline CDR1 is MNHEY and CDR2 SVGAGI. The CDR3 DNA follows: TGTGCCAGCAGTTACCTGGGACAGGACTACGAGCAGTACTTC. Translating gives CASSYLGQDYEQYF.

This sequence joins TRBV11-1 and TRBJ1-1; 10 bases fit TRBD1. The CDR3 runs to 18 residues. Germline assignment: CDR1 SGHAT and CDR2 FQDESV (reference sequence). The trim removed 2 bases at V and 4 bases at J, leaving 13 bases unmatched. This chain's CDR3 is CASSLRRQGAPLGTEAFF. The CDR3 bases are TGTGCCAGCAGCTTACGACGACAGGGGGCACCATTAGGCACTGAAGCTTTCTTT.

This clone was seen more than once but under ten times. The rearrangement joins TRBV7-9 to TRBJ2-1; 8 bases line up with TRBD2. Looked up from germline, CDR1 is SEHNR and CDR2 is FQNEAQ (reference sequence). V dropped 5 bases and J dropped 15; count of bases not matched to a gene: 12. The CDR3 length is 13 residues. CDR3 in DNA: TGTGCCAGCAGCCTCGAGAGGGGACTAGGTTTGTTCTTC. Amino acid sequence: CASSLERGLGLFF.

This chain links TRBV2 with TRBJ1-1; TRBD1 matches at 9 bases. Germline-derived CDR1 and CDR2 are SNHLY and FYNNEI. The length of the CDR3 is 13 residues. With V trimmed by 7 bases and J by 6 bases, 6 bases remained unmatched. The CDR3, as DNA: TGTGCCAGCACACCGGGACAGGGCCCTGAAGCTTTCTTT. This encodes CASTPGQGPEAFF.

This sequence joins TRBV28 and TRBJ1-2, with 10 bases that match TRBD1. CDR3 length: 16 residues. CDR1 MDHEN and CDR2 SYDVKM come from the germline V gene. J lost 1 base, V lost 3 bases, and 5 bases had no gene match. This chain's CDR3 is CASSFRDRGFNYGYTF. The CDR3 region has the DNA TGTGCCAGCAGTTTCCGGGACAGGGGATTTAACTATGGCTACACCTTC.

This clone was observed a few times. The V call is TRBV4-1, the J call TRBJ1-1; 8 bases agree with TRBD1. This CDR3 contains 14 residues. CDR1 and CDR2 from the germline V gene are MGHRA and YSYEKL. V lost 4 bases to trimming and J lost 4 bases; unmatched junction nucleotides: 5. CDR3 sequence: CASSPGQEATEAFF. The CDR3 DNA is TGCGCCAGCAGCCCGGGACAGGAGGCCACTGAAGCTTTCTTT.

The rearrangement links TRBV4-2 to TRBJ2-1, with a tentative D call TRBD1 (5 bases). The germline V gene has CDR1 LGHNA and CDR2 YNFKEQ. V was shortened by 4 bases and J by 9 bases, with 16 bases between the two germline ends. CDR3 length equals 14 residues. The CDR3 spells CASSPGSGASEQFF. The CDR3 bases are TGTGCCAGCAGCCCAGGGTCAGGAGCAAGTGAGCAGTTCTTC.

The rearrangement links TRBV10-1 to TRBJ1-4; 8 positions match TRBD1. Germline V gene lookup returns CDR1 WNHNN and CDR2 SYGVQD (reference sequence). V lost 6 bases to trimming and J lost 0 bases; unmatched junction nucleotides: 6. The CDR3 is 16 residues long. The CDR3 loop reads CASRATGEATNEKLFF. The CDR3 bases are TGCGCCAGCAGGGCGACAGGGGAGGCAACTAATGAAAAACTGTTTTTT.

The chain is built from TRBV5-1 and TRBJ2-7; D may be TRBD2 (5 bases). The CDR3 extends over 14 amino acids. V was pared by 3 bases and J by 2 bases, with 12 bases between. Germline CDR1 and CDR2: SGHRS and YFSETQ. The CDR3 sequence is CASSSEGTAYEQYF. DNA for the CDR3: TGCGCCAGCAGCTCCGAGGGAACAGCCTACGAGCAGTACTTC.

The J gene is TRBJ2-1, the V gene TRBV5-4; perhaps TRBD2 as D (5 bases). CDR1 and CDR2 (germline): SGHNT, YYREEE (reference sequence). This CDR3 contains 16 residues. Trimming stripped 0 bases from V and 7 bases from J, with 17 bases between. The CDR3 region has the DNA TGTGCCAGCAGCTTGGTACGATTAGGAGGAGTTAATGAGCAGTTCTTC. It translates to CASSLVRLGGVNEQFF.

This clone was seen only a few times. This chain joins TRBV5-6 and TRBJ2-7; 13 bases line up with TRBD2. There are 15 residues in the CDR3. Germline-derived CDR1 and CDR2 are SGHDT and YYEEEE. V trimming: 2 bases; J trimming: 4 bases; junction bases outside the gene matches: 3. The CDR3 DNA is TGTGCCAGCAGCTTCTGGACTAGCGGGAGATACGAGCAGTACTTC. Its protein product is CASSFWTSGRYEQYF.

In this sample, this clone turned up a few times. CDR3 nucleotides: TGTGCCAGCAGCATACAGGGGGCGATTGAAGCTTTCTTT. It translates to CASSIQGAIEAFF. The chain carries TRBV5-4 and TRBJ1-1; TRBD1 matches at 9 bases. V lost 4 bases and J lost 7; bases outside the gene matches: 5. Germline assignment: CDR1 SGHNT and CDR2 YYREEE (reference sequence). The CDR3 loop spans 13 amino acids.

This sequence joins TRBV30 and TRBJ2-5, with a tentative D call TRBD2 (5 bases). V was cut by 0 bases and J by 5 bases, with 13 bases left in between. CDR3 length: 14 residues. CDR1 GTSNPN and CDR2 SVGIG come from the germline V gene (reference sequence). The DNA for the CDR3 is TGTGCCTGGAGTGTATCCTCTAGCCAGGAGACCCAGTACTTC. Amino acid sequence: CAWSVSSSQETQYF.